This record covers a single TCR beta chain. This specimen belongs to a study of blood T cell repertoires in COVID-19. For the study at large: Sites across the United States, Italy and Spain contributed samples from acute and convalescent COVID-19. Nucleic acid was either cDNA or gDNA, and it came from T cells, B-cell-depleted T cells, or PBMCs.

Per the original methods: For nucleated cells, counts were estimated from reference gene primer amplification. Measured with immunoSEQ multiplex PCR; TCRdb has only the in-frame clones, and not every one. D and trimming come from the DNA, and the V and J calls and clone size come from that table. The table has roughly 280,000 clones, roughly 87% seen once; the top ten hold roughly 2%. The sequence came from a woman aged 50 to 60 who had recovered from COVID-19. Sequencing was done on a sample of peripheral blood.

CDR3 nucleotide sequence: TGTGCCTGGGGAGGACTAGAGCCCGGGGAGCTGTTTTTT. Translated, it gives CAWGGLEPGELFF. The chain combines TRBV30 with TRBJ2-2, with 7 bases aligning to TRBD2. Germline V CDR1 and CDR2: GTSNPN, SVGIG (reference sequence). The CDR3 consists of 13 residues. V shed 5 bases, J shed 6 bases, and the junction held 6 bases outside the gene matches.